This T cell receptor (beta chain) stems from a study of T cells expressing NK-cell markers. Study context: In the group of eight sequenced donors, seven were HCMV-seropositive and one was seronegative.

As for this clonotype: Antigen specificity is unknown.

Germline-derived CDR1 and CDR2 are DFQATT and SNEGSKA (reference sequence). CDR3 length: 17 amino acids. For each CDR3 protein, TCRdb gives one entry from its re-call of the 5' RACE reads, without DNA. Its table records roughly 420,000 distinct CDR3 sequences. Overall study results and limits: NKG2C+ dominant clonotypes from 5 to 7 donors made up roughly 1.0-7.5% of CD8+ T cells.

The chain joins TRBV20-1 to TRBJ2-2; the TCRdb D gene call, TRBD1, has no DNA to confirm it. The receptor comes from a woman between 18 and 70 years old in good health. The sequencing sample was made of blood T cells: a sorted CD56 or NKG2C T cell subset, CD4+ or CD8+ T cells, or bulk PBMC T cells (not recorded which). This CDR3 is CSARDRRVGHRTGELFF.